This TCR beta chain was profiled in a study of CD8+ T cells in alopecia areata. Findings and limits, study-wide: It was lesional scalp, especially alopecia totalis/universalis, that showed higher clonality than normal scalp.

After isolation, RNA underwent reverse transcription to generate cDNA as the sequencing template. Sequencing used immunoSEQ multiplex PCR; TCRdb keeps in-frame clones, though not all of them. The data contain about 180,000 clones, roughly 50% of them seen just once; the ten biggest clones take up 10% to 14%. A word on this clone: The antigen remains undetermined.

Sample treatment: oral pan-JAK inhibitor, 5-10 mg twice daily. Samples from alopecia areata patients were lesional scalp punch biopsies and peripheral blood. Germline CDR1 reads GTSNPN; CDR2 reads SVGIG (reference sequence). Unmatched junction bases numbered 4, after V lost 1 base and J lost 0 bases. CDR3 length: 16 residues. This chain uses TRBV30 with TRBJ2-3; 10 nucleotides agree with TRBD2. This TCR was sampled from a human donor with alopecia areata. The starting material was CD8+ T cells sorted from blood, obtained at week 24, from a patient treated with tofacitinib. The CDR3 region is CAWSGTSGTSTDTQYF. DNA for the CDR3: TGTGCCTGGAGTGGGACTAGCGGCACTAGCACAGATACGCAGTATTTT.